Listed here is a single TCR beta chain. This sample was included in a study of cytotoxic CD8 clonotypes in ibrutinib-treated CLL. Deep sequencing aimed at 1 in 200,000 to 1 in 1 million T cells' resolution. TCRdb keeps only in-frame clones here, not all; method: immunoSEQ multiplex PCR. The sample shows some 310,000 clones, 80% of them seen only once. The material sequenced was PBMCs, taken before ibrutinib treatment. The sequence was obtained from a human donor with chronic lymphocytic leukemia.

The CDR3 loop is CATSGTERQPQHF. CDR3 coding DNA: TGTGCCACCAGCGGGACGGAAAGGCAGCCCCAGCATTTT. The chain carries TRBV15 and TRBJ1-5; tentative D call: TRBD1 (5 bases). This CDR3 has 13 amino acids. The V and J ends lost 5 bases and 7 bases respectively, with 12 bases between them. Germline CDR1 and CDR2: LNHNV and YYDKDF (reference sequence). Supplemented by reference TRBV15 and TRBJ1-5, the full variable domain reads DAMVIQNPRYQVTQFGKPVTLSCSQTLNHNVMYWYQQKSSQAPKLLFHYYDKDFNNEADTPDNFQSRRPNTSFCFLDIRSPGLGDTAMYLCATSGTERQPQHFGDGTRLSIL.